The entry that follows covers one TCR beta chain sequence. Its recognized antigen is unknown. No per-base quality is available; no much larger clone lies one base away. The data were obtained in a study of blood T cell repertoires in COVID-19 (dated by TCRdb to the early 2020s). About the investigation overall: Samples covering the acute and convalescent phases of COVID-19 were provided by collaborators in the United States, Italy and Spain. The material from the prospective study consisted of cDNA or gDNA derived from T cells, B-cell-depleted T cells, or PBMCs. Deeply sampled blood TCRbeta repertoires from subjects exposed to, actively infected with, or recovered from COVID-19 were included in the dataset. A freely available public database, intended as a resource for researchers studying the immune response to SARS-CoV-2, is where the repertoires were released. The samples were drawn from two sources: the first 160 participants of the ongoing ImmuneRACE study, and 1,200 or so subjects contributed by 6 global collaborators. Nearly every sample came with metadata listing a de-identified subject ID, COVID-19 status, age in years and sex. HLA class I and class II types, where available, came from metadata supplied by the sample provider rather than from assay-based typing. General findings and caveats noted by the study authors: Clinical and demographic metadata were provided uncurated, with the amount varying by source and participant.

Each collaborating institution followed its own protocols to collect whole blood in K2EDTA tubes. For TCRbeta analysis, collaborators shipped samples in one of three forms: frozen whole blood, isolated PBMCs, or DNA extracted from either of those sample types. The immunoSEQ Assay, a bias-controlled multiplex PCR, was used to amplify TCRbeta CDR3 regions from genomic DNA. In the original analysis: The number of nucleated cells in each sample was estimated from the amplification of reference gene primers within the assay. Sequence reads were collapsed and filtered to measure the absolute abundance of every unique TCRbeta CDR3 rearrangement. Productive Simpson clonality was computed per sample as the square root of Simpson's diversity index over productive rearrangements. TCRdb obtained this table from immuneACCESS and retained in-frame rearrangements with V and J assigned. These tables miss some clones; where compared with another copy, unresolved V genes account for less than half of the shortfall, and the remainder is unexplained. The V and J calls and clone size are taken from that table; D and trimming were inferred from the DNA. Here the sample has roughly 120,000 clones; 85% to 90% occur a single time. 1.1% of the sample comes from the top ten.

The sequence was collected from a human donor in a cohort sampled during active COVID-19. The sequenced sample consisted of peripheral blood.

Here the CDR3 is given as CASVPAQGARNSEQYF. The bases are TGTGCCAGCGTGCCCGCACAGGGGGCGCGTAACAGCGAGCAGTACTTC. Recombination joined TRBV27 with TRBJ2-7, with TRBD1 matching 9 junction bases. Trimming removed 8 bases from V and 6 bases from J; the gene matches leave 17 bases unexplained. From its cysteine to its phenylalanine, the CDR3 spans 16 amino acids. Only the CDR3 DNA is retained, 48 bases long and in frame from the first base. For CDR1 and CDR2, the germline V gene (reference sequence) lists MNHEY and SMNVEV.